This passage covers 10 T cell receptor beta chains from one sample sequenced in a study of T cells in Graves' hyperthyroidism and ophthalmopathy. TCR beta CDR3 sequences were amplified from RNA transcripts. HTBI primers were employed in a first-round RT-PCR of the TCR CDR3. Each CDR3 protein gets one entry after TCRdb re-called the multiplex PCR reads with MiXCR. The sample has about 340,000 distinct CDR3 sequences, 21% seen once. The material sequenced was blood. Every receptor here comes from a woman aged 50 to 60 with Graves' hyperthyroidism.

This clonotype was seen only a few times. The J gene is TRBJ2-6, the V gene TRBV7-3; 10 positions agree with TRBD1. CDR3 length equals 17 residues. The junction had 8 bases not matched to a gene; V was cut back by 5 bases and J by 4 bases. CDR1 and CDR2 from the germline V gene are SGHTA and FQGTGA. CDR3 sequence: CASSLRQGAKGANVLTF. Here the CDR3 DNA reads TGTGCCAGCAGCCTACGACAGGGGGCAAAGGGGGCCAACGTCCTGACTTTC.

The sample holds many counts of this clonotype. This chain links TRBV12-3 or TRBV12-4 with TRBJ1-1; TRBD1 might be the D (6 bases). V was pared by 5 bases and J by 4 bases, with 14 bases between. This CDR3 is built from 14 residues. CDR3 sequence: CASSPGHRVTEAFF. CDR3 sequence (DNA): TGTGCCAGCAGTCCGGGACACCGGGTCACTGAAGCTTTCTTT.

Comment on this clonotype: This may come from a read error, since a much larger clone is one base off. This rearrangement joins TRBV3-1 to TRBJ1-2; D remains unclear. V gave up 4 bases and J gave up 3 bases, with 12 bases separating them. The germline CDR1 and CDR2 sequences are LGHDT and YNNKEL (reference sequence). CDR3 length equals 14 residues. CDR3 in DNA: TGTGCCAGCAGCCGAGGAACCGTGGACTATGGCTACACCTTC. It encodes CASSRGTVDYGYTF. Together with reference TRBV3-1 and TRBJ1-2, the CDR3 gives the full variable domain: DTAVSQTPKYLVTQMGNDKSIKCEQNLGHDTMYWYKQDSKKFLKIMFSYNNKELIINETVPNRFSPKSPDKAHLNLHINSLELGDSAVYFCASSRGTVDYGYTFGSGTRLTVV.

The gene calls are TRBV10-3 and TRBJ2-5, with D perhaps matching TRBD1 (5 bases). Deletions cut 2 bases from V and 5 bases from J, with 9 bases between. Germline V gene data show CDR1 as ENHRY and CDR2 as SYGVKD. CDR3 length equals 13 residues. CDR3 bases: TGTGCCATCAGTGAGGGGGCGGTCGAGACCCAGTACTTC. Translated: CAISEGAVETQYF.

This clonotype occurred a few times. At one end, the junction sequence differs from germline, possibly due to a read error. The chain has TRBV2 and TRBJ2-3, with TRBD2 identical over 14 bases. CDR3 length equals 15 residues. Germline V CDR1 and CDR2: SNHLY, FYNNEI. The chain's CDR3 is CASSETSGRVDTQCF. CDR3 bases: TGTGCCAGCAGTGAGACTAGCGGGAGGGTAGATACGCAGTGTTTT.

This clonotype showed up many times. V usage is TRBV20-1 and J usage is TRBJ2-7; 8 positions agree with TRBD2. Germline lookup yields CDR1 DFQATT and CDR2 SNEGSKA (reference sequence). Trimming removed 0 bases from V and 4 bases from J; junction bases left unmatched: 8. The CDR3 is made up of 15 amino acids. CDR3 residues: CSARDNSAGGYEQYF. CDR3 nucleotide sequence: TGCAGTGCTAGAGATAATTCGGCGGGGGGTTACGAGCAGTACTTC.

This clonotype appeared many times. This chain uses TRBV20-1 with TRBJ2-3, with D possibly matching TRBD1 (6 bases). The CDR3 is 13 amino acids. Germline CDR1 and CDR2: DFQATT and SNEGSKA (reference sequence). V was cut by 4 bases and J by 6 bases, with 14 bases left in between. The CDR3 region has the DNA TGCAGTGCTACACAGGGCGTTTCCGATACGCAGTATTTT. It translates to CSATQGVSDTQYF.

The chain has TRBV12-3 or TRBV12-4 and TRBJ1-3, with D uncertain. The CDR3 consists of 13 residues. Trimming pared 5 bases from V and 3 bases from J, leaving 8 bases between. The DNA for the CDR3 is TGTGCCAGCAGTAACAGAGATGGAAACACCATATATTTT. It codes for CASSNRDGNTIYF.

The chain carries TRBV5-4 and TRBJ2-5, with D perhaps TRBD1 (6 bases). The germline V and J ends were trimmed by 3 bases and 1 base, with 13 bases remaining between them. The CDR3 is 15 residues long. The V gene's germline CDR1 is SGHNT and CDR2 YYREEE (reference sequence). CDR3 nucleotide sequence: TGTGCCAGCAGCTCGCGGACAGAATCCCAAGAGACCCAGTACTTC. As protein: CASSSRTESQETQYF.

This clonotype was counted ten times or more. The CDR3 nucleotides are TGTGCCAGCAGCTCAAGCGGTCTAAGCTCCTACGAGCAGTACTTC. Translated, it gives CASSSSGLSSYEQYF. The V call is TRBV11-2, the J call TRBJ2-7; perhaps TRBD2 as D (5 bases). CDR3 length: 15 residues. Germline-derived CDR1 and CDR2 are SGHAT and FQNNGV. The V end lost 4 bases, the J end lost 0 bases, and 13 bases lay between the germline ends.